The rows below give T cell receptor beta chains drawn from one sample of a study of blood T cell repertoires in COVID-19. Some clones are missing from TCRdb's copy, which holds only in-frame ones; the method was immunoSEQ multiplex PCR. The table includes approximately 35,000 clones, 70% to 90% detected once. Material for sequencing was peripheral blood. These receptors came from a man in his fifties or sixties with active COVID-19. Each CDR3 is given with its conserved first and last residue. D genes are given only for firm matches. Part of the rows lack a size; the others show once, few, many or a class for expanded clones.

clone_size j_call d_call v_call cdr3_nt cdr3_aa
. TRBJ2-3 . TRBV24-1 TGTGCCACCAGTGATTTATCCCCTTCTAGGATACCAAGCACAGATACGCAGTATTTT CATSDLSPSRIPSTDTQYF
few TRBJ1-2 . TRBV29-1 TGCAGCGTTGAACAGGGCTTCTCCTATGGCTACACCTTC CSVEQGFSYGYTF
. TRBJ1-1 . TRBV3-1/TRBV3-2 TGTGCCAGCAGCCAAGACAGTCTGAACACTGAAGCTTTCTTT CASSQDSLNTEAFF
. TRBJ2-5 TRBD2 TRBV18 TGTGCCAGCTCACCAGGACTAGCGGGAGCAGAGACCCAGTACTTC CASSPGLAGAETQYF
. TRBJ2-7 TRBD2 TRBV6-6 TGTGCCAGCAGTCAGGGACTAGCGGGAGACGAGCAGTACTTC CASSQGLAGDEQYF
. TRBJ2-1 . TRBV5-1 TGCGCCAGCAGCCCCGGGACTTTCTACAATGAGCAGTTCTTC CASSPGTFYNEQFF
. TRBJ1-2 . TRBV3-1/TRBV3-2 TGTGCCAGCAGCCAAAAGACAGGCCCGTTGGGTGGCTACACCTTC CASSQKTGPLGGYTF
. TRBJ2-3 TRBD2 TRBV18 TGTGCCAGCTCACCGACTAGCGGGAGAAATACGCAGTATTTT CASSPTSGRNTQYF
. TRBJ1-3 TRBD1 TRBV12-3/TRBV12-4 TGTGCCAGCACCCTGACAGGGGGGAACACCATATATTTT CASTLTGGNTIYF
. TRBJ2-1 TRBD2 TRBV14 TGTGCCAGCAGCCAGGCCCTCGGGAGGGGACGCCTCTCCTACAATGAGCAGTTCTTC CASSQALGRGRLSYNEQFF
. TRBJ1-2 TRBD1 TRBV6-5 TGTGCCAGCTTGTCCGGGACAGGGCGCTATGGCTACACCTTC CASLSGTGRYGYTF
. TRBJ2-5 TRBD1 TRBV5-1 TGCGCCAGCAGCGATACAGGGGGCGCGGGGGAGACCCAGTACTTC CASSDTGGAGETQYF
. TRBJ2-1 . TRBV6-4 TGTGCCAGCAGTGACTCGAGGCGGGAAGGGGATAATGAGCAGTTCTTC CASSDSRREGDNEQFF
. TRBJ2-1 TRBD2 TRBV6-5 TGTGCCAGCAGGGGGGAGGGCTCCTACAATGAGCAGTTCTTC CASRGEGSYNEQFF
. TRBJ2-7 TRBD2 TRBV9 TGTGCCAGCAGCGTAGGGAGGCTAGCGGGAGCCTACGAGCAGTACTTC CASSVGRLAGAYEQYF
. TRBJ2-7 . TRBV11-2 TGTGCCAGCAGCTTAGACCCCCTAGGGGCCTACGAGCAGTACTTC CASSLDPLGAYEQYF
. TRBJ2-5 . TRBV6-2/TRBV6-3 TGTGCCAGCAGTTACCGGTCGGCCCAGTACTTC CASSYRSAQYF
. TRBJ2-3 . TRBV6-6 TGTGCCAGCAGCCGGAGGGTCACAGATACGCAGTATTTT CASSRRVTDTQYF
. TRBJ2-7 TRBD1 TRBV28 TGTGCCAGCAGTTCCTACTCGACAGGGCACTACGAGCAGTACTTC CASSSYSTGHYEQYF
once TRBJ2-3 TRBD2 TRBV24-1 TGTGCCACCAGTGCCCCAACGACTAGCGAGTACACAGATACGCAGTATTTT CATSAPTTSEYTDTQYF
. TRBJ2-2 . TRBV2 TGTGCCAGCAGTCCCACGAACACCGGGGAGCTGTTTTTT CASSPTNTGELFF
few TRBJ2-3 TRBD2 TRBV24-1 TGTGCCACTACAGCGGGAGGAGATACGCAGTATTTT CATTAGGDTQYF
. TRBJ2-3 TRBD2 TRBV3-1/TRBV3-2 TGTGCCAGCAGCCAAAGGACTAGCGGGTCCCGGCCGGGCCCCTCAGATACGCAGTATTTT CASSQRTSGSRPGPSDTQYF
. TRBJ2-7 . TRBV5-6 TGTGCCAGCAGCTTGGGAGCCTACGAGCAGTACTTC CASSLGAYEQYF
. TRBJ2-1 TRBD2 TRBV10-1 TGCGCCAGCAGTGGACTAGCGGGAGCGAATGAGCAGTTCTTC CASSGLAGANEQFF
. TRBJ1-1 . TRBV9 TGTGCCAGCAGCCCAGGGGACGGATACACTGAAGCTTTCTTT CASSPGDGYTEAFF
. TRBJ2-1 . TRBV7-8 TGTGCCAGCAGCCTAAGGACTGCCGAGCAGTTCTTC CASSLRTAEQFF
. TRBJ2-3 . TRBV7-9 TGTGCCAGCAGCTCTATCGGAGATACGCAGTATTTT CASSSIGDTQYF
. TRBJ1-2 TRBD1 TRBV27 TGTGCCAGCAGTCCCACAGGGGGCTACTATGGCTACACCTTC CASSPTGGYYGYTF
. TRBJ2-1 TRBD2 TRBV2 TGTGCCAGCAGTGGGACTAGCGGGCTTACCTACAATGAGCAGTTCTTC CASSGTSGLTYNEQFF
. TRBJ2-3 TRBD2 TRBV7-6 TGTGCCAGCAGCTTATCGGTGGGGACTAGCGGGAGTACGCAGTATTTT CASSLSVGTSGSTQYF
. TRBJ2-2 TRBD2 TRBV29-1 TGCAGCGTTGGGATAGCGGGCACCGGGGAGCTGTTTTTT CSVGIAGTGELFF
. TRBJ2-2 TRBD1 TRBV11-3 TGTGCCAGCAGCCCGGGACAGAGGAACACCGGGGAGCTGTTTTTT CASSPGQRNTGELFF
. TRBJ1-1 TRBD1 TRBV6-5 TGTGCCAGCAGCCACAGGGGGTTAACAACTGAAGCTTTCTTT CASSHRGLTTEAFF
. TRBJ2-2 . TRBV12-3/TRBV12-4 TGTGCCCAGTGGAGTACTTCCGGGGAGCTGTTTTTT CAQWSTSGELFF
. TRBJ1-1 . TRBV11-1 TGTGCCAGCAGCTCTGCAGCTACAGGGAACACTGAAGCTTTCTTT CASSSAATGNTEAFF
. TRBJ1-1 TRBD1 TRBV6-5 TGTGCCATCGACAGGGTCGGTGAAGCTTTCTTT CAIDRVGEAFF
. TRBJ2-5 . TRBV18 TGTGCCAGCTCACCAACCATCAGGGAGACCCAGTACTTC CASSPTIRETQYF
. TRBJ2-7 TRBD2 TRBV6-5 TGTGCCAGCAGCACCGGGAGGGTTTCCTACGAGCAGTACTTC CASSTGRVSYEQYF
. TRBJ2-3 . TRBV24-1 TGTGCCACCAGTGGGGCAGCTACAGATACGCAGTATTTT CATSGAATDTQYF
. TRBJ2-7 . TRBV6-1 TGTGCCAGCAGCGAAGGAGCGGGTGTACCCGACGAGCAGTACTTC CASSEGAGVPDEQYF
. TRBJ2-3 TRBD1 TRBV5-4 TGTGCCAGCAGCTCACGGACAGGGGGTAGCACAGATACGCAGTATTTT CASSSRTGGSTDTQYF
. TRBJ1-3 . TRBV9 TGTGCCAGCAGCGTAACGGCAGGGGAGGGAAACACCATATATTTT CASSVTAGEGNTIYF
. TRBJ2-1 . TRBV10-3 TGTGCCATCAGTTCAACTAGCTACAATGAGCAGTTCTTC CAISSTSYNEQFF
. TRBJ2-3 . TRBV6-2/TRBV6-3 TGTGCCAGCAGTTACTCGGGCGCTACCAAATCAGATACGCAGTATTTT CASSYSGATKSDTQYF
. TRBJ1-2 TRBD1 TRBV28 TGTGCCAGCAGGTTACAGGGGGAATCTGGCTACACCTTC CASRLQGESGYTF
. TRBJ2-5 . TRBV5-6 TGTGCCAGCAGCTCAGGCCCCCAGGGGACCCAGTACTTC CASSSGPQGTQYF
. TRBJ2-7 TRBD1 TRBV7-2 TGTGCCAGCAGTTCAACAGGGGGGCTTTTCTACGAGCAGTACTTC CASSSTGGLFYEQYF
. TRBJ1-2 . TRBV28 TGTGCCAGCAGTTCGGGATTGAACTATGGCTACACCTTC CASSSGLNYGYTF
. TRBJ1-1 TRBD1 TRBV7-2 TGTGCCAGCAGCCCGCCATCTCAGACAGGGGACACTGAAGCTTTCTTT CASSPPSQTGDTEAFF
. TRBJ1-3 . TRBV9 TGTGCCAGCAGCGTAGGAGTTAAATCTGGAAACACCATATATTTT CASSVGVKSGNTIYF
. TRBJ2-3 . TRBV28 TGTGCCAGCAGTTATCTAACTTACCAGCCTAGCGACACAGATACGCAGTATTTT CASSYLTYQPSDTDTQYF
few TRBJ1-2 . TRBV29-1 TGCAGCGTTCCGACTCCGGGACATAGGAACTATGGCTACACCTTC CSVPTPGHRNYGYTF